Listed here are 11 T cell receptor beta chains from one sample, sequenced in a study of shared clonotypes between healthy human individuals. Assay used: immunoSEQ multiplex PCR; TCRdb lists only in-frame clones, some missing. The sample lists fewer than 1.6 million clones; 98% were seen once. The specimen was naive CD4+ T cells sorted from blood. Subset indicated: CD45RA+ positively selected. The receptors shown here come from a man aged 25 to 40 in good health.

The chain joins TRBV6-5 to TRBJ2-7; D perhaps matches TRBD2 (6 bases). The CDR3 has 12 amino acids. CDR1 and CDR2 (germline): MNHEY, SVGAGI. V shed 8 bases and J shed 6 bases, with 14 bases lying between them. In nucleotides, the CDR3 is TGTGCCAGCCGACGCGGGACCCCCGAGCAGTACTTC. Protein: CASRRGTPEQYF.

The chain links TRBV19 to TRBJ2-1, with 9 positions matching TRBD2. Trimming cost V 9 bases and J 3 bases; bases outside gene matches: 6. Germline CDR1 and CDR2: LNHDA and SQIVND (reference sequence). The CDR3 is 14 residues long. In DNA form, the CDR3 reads TGTGCCAGCTCTAGCGGGATAGACTACAATGAGCAGTTCTTC. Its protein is CASSSGIDYNEQFF. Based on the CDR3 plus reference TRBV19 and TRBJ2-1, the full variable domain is DGGITQSPKYLFRKEGQNVTLSCEQNLNHDAMYWYRQDPGQGLRLIYYSQIVNDFQKGDIAEGYSVSREKKESFPLTVTSAQKNPTAFYLCASSSGIDYNEQFFGPGTRLTVL.

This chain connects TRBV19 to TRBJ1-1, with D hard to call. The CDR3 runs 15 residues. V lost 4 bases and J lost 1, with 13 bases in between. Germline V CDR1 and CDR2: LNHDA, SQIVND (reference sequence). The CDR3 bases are TGTGCCAGTAGTAAGTCGAGACTGACGAACACTGAAGCTTTCTTT. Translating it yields CASSKSRLTNTEAFF.

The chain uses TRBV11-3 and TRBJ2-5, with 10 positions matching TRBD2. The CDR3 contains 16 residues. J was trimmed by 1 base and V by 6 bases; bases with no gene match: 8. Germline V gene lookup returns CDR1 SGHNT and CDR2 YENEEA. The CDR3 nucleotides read TGTGCCAGCAGTTTGAGGACTAGCGGCAGCCAAGAGACCCAGTACTTC. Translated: CASSLRTSGSQETQYF.

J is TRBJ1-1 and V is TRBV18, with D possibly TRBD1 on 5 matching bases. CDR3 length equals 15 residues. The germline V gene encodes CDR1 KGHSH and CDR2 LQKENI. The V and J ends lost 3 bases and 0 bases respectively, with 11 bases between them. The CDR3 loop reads CASSPAGTMNTEAFF. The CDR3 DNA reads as TGTGCCAGCTCACCGGCAGGGACCATGAACACTGAAGCTTTCTTT.

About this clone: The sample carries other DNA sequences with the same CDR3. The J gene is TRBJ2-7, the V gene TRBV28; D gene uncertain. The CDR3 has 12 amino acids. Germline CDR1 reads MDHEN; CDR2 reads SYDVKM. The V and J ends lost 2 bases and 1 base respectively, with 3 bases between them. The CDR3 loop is CASSLISYEQYF. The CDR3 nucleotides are TGTGCCAGCAGTTTAATTTCCTACGAGCAGTACTTC.

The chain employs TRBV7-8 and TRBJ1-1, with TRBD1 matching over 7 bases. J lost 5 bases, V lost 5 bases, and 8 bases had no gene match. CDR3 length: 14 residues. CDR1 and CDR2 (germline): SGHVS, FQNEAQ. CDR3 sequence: CASSPTGERTEAFF. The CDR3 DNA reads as TGTGCCAGCAGCCCAACAGGGGAGAGGACTGAAGCTTTCTTT.

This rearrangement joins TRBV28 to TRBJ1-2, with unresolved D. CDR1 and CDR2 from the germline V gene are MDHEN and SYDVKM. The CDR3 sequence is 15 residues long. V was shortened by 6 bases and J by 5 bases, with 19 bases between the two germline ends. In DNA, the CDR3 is TGTGCCAGCAGAATTCGATCGGGAGGCGCGTATGGCTACACCTTC. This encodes CASRIRSGGAYGYTF.

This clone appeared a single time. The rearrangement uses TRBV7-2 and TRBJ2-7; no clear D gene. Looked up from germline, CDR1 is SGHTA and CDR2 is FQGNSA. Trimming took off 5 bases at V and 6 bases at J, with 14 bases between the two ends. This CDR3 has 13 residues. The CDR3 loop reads CASSLERGVEQYF. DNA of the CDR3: TGTGCCAGCAGCCTCGAAAGAGGAGTCGAGCAGTACTTC.

CDR3 in DNA: TGTGCCAGCAGTTTACCCCCGAGACTAGCGGGGCCCTCTGAGCAGTACTTC. It is translated as CASSLPPRLAGPSEQYF. V gene TRBV28 combines with J gene TRBJ2-7; 11 nucleotides match TRBD2. Germline V lookup: CDR1 MDHEN, CDR2 SYDVKM. V gave up 2 bases and J gave up 7 bases; unmatched junction bases: 13. There are 17 residues in the CDR3.

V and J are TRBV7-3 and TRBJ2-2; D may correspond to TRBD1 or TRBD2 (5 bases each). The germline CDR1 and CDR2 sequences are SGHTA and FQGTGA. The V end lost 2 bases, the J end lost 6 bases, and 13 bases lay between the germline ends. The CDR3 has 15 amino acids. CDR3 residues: CASSLFDSSAGELFF. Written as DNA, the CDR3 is TGTGCCAGCAGCTTATTTGACAGTAGCGCCGGGGAGCTGTTTTTT.